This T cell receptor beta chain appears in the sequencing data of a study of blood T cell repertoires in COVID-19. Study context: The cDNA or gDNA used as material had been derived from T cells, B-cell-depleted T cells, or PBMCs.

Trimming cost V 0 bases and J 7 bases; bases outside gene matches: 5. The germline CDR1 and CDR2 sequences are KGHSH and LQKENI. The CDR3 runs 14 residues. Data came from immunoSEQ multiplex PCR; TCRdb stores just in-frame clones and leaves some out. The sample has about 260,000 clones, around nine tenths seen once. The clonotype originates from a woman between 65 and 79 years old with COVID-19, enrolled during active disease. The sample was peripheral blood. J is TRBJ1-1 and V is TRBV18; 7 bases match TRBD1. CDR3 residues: CASSPPVGTDEAFF. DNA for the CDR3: TGTGCCAGCTCACCACCGGTCGGGACAGATGAAGCTTTCTTT.